Included here is one T cell receptor beta chain sequence, with context. This sample is drawn from a study of blood T cell repertoires in COVID-19. The table came from immunoSEQ multiplex PCR; TCRdb's copy has only in-frame clones and leaves some out. The sample yields under 60,000 clones, about 88% seen once. The TCR originated in a human donor in a cohort sampled during active COVID-19. Sequencing used peripheral blood.

The CDR3 DNA reads TGTGCCAGCAGCCCCCATGGTAGCGGGAGTTATGGGAAGACCCAGTACTTC. Its protein is CASSPHGSGSYGKTQYF. The genes are TRBV3-1 (or the pseudogene TRBV3-2) and TRBJ2-5; 9 bases agree with TRBD2. V lost 4 bases and J lost 6; bases outside the gene matches: 15. The CDR3 totals 17 residues. From germline, CDR1 is LGHDT and CDR2 YNNKEL (reference sequence).